The next 19 T cell receptor beta chains were all read from a single sample in a study of T cells in Graves' hyperthyroidism and ophthalmopathy. There were TCR beta CDR3 regions amplified from RNA transcripts. With the HTBI primer set, the TCR CDR3 went through a first round of RT-PCR. One entry per CDR3 protein, called by TCRdb with MiXCR from the multiplex PCR reads. The table has about 200,000 distinct CDR3 sequences, roughly a sixth seen once; the top ten hold roughly 55%. Sample: blood. These receptor sequences come from a woman aged 45-65 years with Graves' hyperthyroidism.

The rearrangement links TRBV15 to TRBJ1-6; no reliable D call. CDR3 size: 18 residues. Germline lookup yields CDR1 LNHNV and CDR2 YYDKDF (reference sequence). Deletions cut 2 bases from V and 6 bases from J, with 20 bases between. The CDR3 nucleotides read TGTGCCACCAGCAGAATTTCCGTAGATGCCTCGGGTAATTCACCCCTCCACTTT. Translation: CATSRISVDASGNSPLHF.

This clonotype has ten or more counts. The J gene is TRBJ2-5, the V gene TRBV5-1, with a possible D match to TRBD1 (6 bases). The V end was cut by 5 bases, the J end by 4 bases, with 18 bases between. This CDR3 region has 15 residues. The V gene's germline CDR1 is SGHRS and CDR2 YFSETQ. CDR3 nucleotide sequence: TGCGCCAGCAGTGAGCTGGGGGCTAGTATAGAGACCCAGTACTTC. This translates into CASSELGASIETQYF.

This clonotype was detected many times. The chain carries TRBV18 and TRBJ1-5, with D possibly TRBD1 on 5 matching bases. V was shortened by 3 bases and J by 1 base, with 7 bases between the two germline ends. The CDR3 extends over 14 amino acids. Germline V lookup: CDR1 KGHSH, CDR2 LQKENI. The CDR3 loop is CASSPDSSNQPQHF. The CDR3 nucleotides are TGTGCCAGCTCACCTGACAGCAGCAATCAGCCCCAGCATTTT.

This clonotype was observed at least ten times. The chain carries TRBV6-1 and TRBJ2-1; 9 bases are a match to TRBD2. V shed 0 bases and J 8 bases; nucleotides not matched to a gene: 5. From germline, CDR1 is MNHNS and CDR2 SASEGT. This CDR3 region has 15 residues. CDR3 nucleotide sequence: TGTGCCAGCAGTGAAGCAGCCGGGACTAGCTATGAGCAGTTCTTC. Amino acid sequence: CASSEAAGTSYEQFF.

This clonotype was counted a few times. The V and J genes are TRBV28 and TRBJ2-3; the match to TRBD2 covers 8 bases. The CDR3 consists of 14 residues. V shed 7 bases and J 1 base; nucleotides not matched to a gene: 4. Germline CDR1 and CDR2: MDHEN and SYDVKM. For the CDR3, the DNA is TGTGCCAGCAACGGGAGGGGACGCACAGATACGCAGTATTTT. Protein product: CASNGRGRTDTQYF. Combining the CDR3 with reference TRBV28 and TRBJ2-3 gives the whole variable domain DVKVTQSSRYLVKRTGEKVFLECVQDMDHENMFWYRQDPGLGLRLIYFSYDVKMKEKGDIPEGYSVSREKKERFSLILESASTNQTSMYLCASNGRGRTDTQYFGPGTRLTVL.

This clonotype was seen a few times. The chain uses TRBV19 and TRBJ2-5, with 7 bases lining up with TRBD1. The CDR3 consists of 12 residues. V lost 8 bases to trimming and J lost 4 bases; unmatched junction nucleotides: 4. Germline CDR1 reads LNHDA; CDR2 reads SQIVND (reference sequence). The CDR3 region has the DNA TGTGCCAGTGGGACAGTCAGAGAGACCCAGTACTTC. This sequence encodes CASGTVRETQYF.

This clonotype appeared many times. This sequence joins TRBV13 and TRBJ2-7; D remains ambiguous. The ends were cut back, 4 bases at V and 2 bases at J, with 6 bases in the middle. The germline CDR1 and CDR2 sequences are PRHDT and FYEKMQ (reference sequence). The CDR3 extends over 12 amino acids. DNA of the CDR3: TGTGCCAGCAGCTCCAGACCCTACGAGCAGTACTTC. This translates into CASSSRPYEQYF. The variable domain in full, completed from reference TRBV13 and TRBJ2-7, reads AAGVIQSPRHLIKEKRETATLKCYPIPRHDTVYWYQQGPGQDPQFLISFYEKMQSDKGSIPDRFSAQQFSDYHSELNMSSLELGDSALYFCASSSRPYEQYFGPGTRLTVT.

This clonotype was counted at least ten times. This chain links TRBV6-1 with TRBJ1-2, with D tentatively TRBD1 (5 bases). CDR1 and CDR2 (germline): MNHNS, SASEGT. CDR3 length: 15 residues. V was shortened by 0 bases and J by 3 bases, with 11 bases between the two germline ends. The CDR3 region has the DNA TGTGCCAGCAGTGAAGCCCCGGGACCTTACTATGGCTACACCTTC. Encoded protein: CASSEAPGPYYGYTF.

This clonotype was seen ten or more times. The chain has TRBV3-1 and TRBJ2-7; 8 nucleotides match TRBD1. V shed 0 bases and J 3 bases; nucleotides not matched to a gene: 13. In germline, CDR1 is LGHDT, CDR2 YNNKEL (reference sequence). The CDR3 runs to 18 residues. This CDR3 reads CASSQDWSRGLLDYEQYF. CDR3 sequence (DNA): TGTGCCAGCAGCCAAGACTGGTCCAGGGGGCTCCTCGACTACGAGCAGTACTTC.

This clonotype was seen ten or more times. The chain couples TRBV18 to TRBJ2-5; D may match TRBD1 or TRBD2 (5 bases each). The CDR3 contains 13 residues. Trimming took 2 bases from V and 7 from J, leaving 11 bases between them. Germline-derived CDR1 and CDR2 are KGHSH and LQKENI. CDR3 loop: CASSPGTVGTQYF. The DNA for the CDR3 is TGTGCCAGCTCACCAGGGACCGTCGGGACCCAGTACTTC. The complete variable domain, with remaining parts taken from reference TRBV18 and TRBJ2-5, reads NAGVMQNPRHLVRRRGQEARLRCSPMKGHSHVYWYRQLPEEGLKFMVYLQKENIIDESGMPKERFSAEFPKEGPSILRIQQVVRGDSAAYFCASSPGTVGTQYFGPGTRLLVL.

This clonotype was counted between two and nine times. The chain carries TRBV10-3 and TRBJ2-5, with TRBD1 identical over 7 bases. The CDR3 is made up of 13 amino acids. The ends lost 7 bases at V and 11 bases at J; junction bases unmatched: 13. CDR1 ENHRY and CDR2 SYGVKD come from the germline V gene. DNA of the CDR3: TGTGCCATCAAGGATTACAGGGGAAGAGAGCAGTACTTC. It encodes CAIKDYRGREQYF.

This clonotype came up many times. V usage is TRBV3-1 and J usage is TRBJ2-1; 10 nucleotides agree with TRBD2. This CDR3 contains 16 residues. Unmatched junction bases numbered 5, after V lost 2 bases and J lost 4 bases. Germline CDR1 and CDR2: LGHDT and YNNKEL (reference sequence). The CDR3, as DNA: TGTGCCAGCAGCCAATTAGCGGGAGGTTATTACAATGAGCAGTTCTTC. Its protein product is CASSQLAGGYYNEQFF.

This clonotype was seen ten or more times. The chain recombines TRBV24-1 with TRBJ2-1; D unresolved. Germline CDR1 reads KGHDR; CDR2 reads SFDVKD. The CDR3 extends over 16 amino acids. V lost 4 bases, J lost 0 bases, and 12 bases lay in between. The CDR3 DNA reads as TGTGCCACCAGTGAATCTATGATGAGCTCCTACAATGAGCAGTTCTTC. This translates into CATSESMMSSYNEQFF.

The chain links TRBV2 to TRBJ2-1; tentatively, D is TRBD2 (5 bases). Germline V gene data show CDR1 as SNHLY and CDR2 as FYNNEI. There are 14 residues in the CDR3. Trimming stripped 3 bases from V and 8 bases from J, with 14 bases between. CDR3 residues: CASSEPGLIHEQFF. The CDR3 nucleotides are TGTGCCAGCAGTGAGCCGGGATTAATCCATGAGCAGTTCTTC.

The chain has TRBV30 and TRBJ2-1, with 15 bases aligning to TRBD2. J gave up 2 bases and V 4 bases, and 9 bases lay outside the gene matches. Germline V gene data show CDR1 as GTSNPN and CDR2 as SVGIG (reference sequence). The CDR3 is made up of 18 amino acids. CDR3 sequence: CAWTPGTSGRSPYNEQFF. CDR3 in DNA: TGTGCCTGGACTCCCGGGACTAGCGGGAGGAGTCCCTACAATGAGCAGTTCTTC.

This clonotype was counted many times. The V and J genes are TRBV5-1 and TRBJ2-5; 12 positions match TRBD2. The J segment lost 2 bases and the V segment lost 4 bases, leaving 12 bases of the junction unmatched. There are 18 residues in the CDR3. Germline V CDR1 and CDR2: SGHRS, YFSETQ. Here the CDR3 reads CASSPRLAGVRGQETQYF. In DNA, the CDR3 is TGCGCCAGCAGCCCGCGACTAGCGGGAGTGAGGGGACAAGAGACCCAGTACTTC.

This clonotype was seen many times. The chain uses TRBV20-1 and TRBJ2-7; 13 bases line up with TRBD2. This CDR3 contains 16 residues. The germline gives CDR1 DFQATT, CDR2 SNEGSKA (reference sequence). After removal of 1 base from V and 0 bases from J, the junction contained 3 bases not matched to a gene. The CDR3 DNA is TGCAGTGCTAGAGTACTAGCGGGAGGGGACTCCTACGAGCAGTACTTC. Translated, it gives CSARVLAGGDSYEQYF.

The gene calls are TRBV18 and TRBJ2-3; 7 bases fit TRBD1. This CDR3 is built from 15 residues. Germline CDR1 reads KGHSH; CDR2 reads LQKENI. V lost 1 base and J lost 5; bases outside the gene matches: 6. Here the CDR3 reads CASSPQTGWGDTQYF. The CDR3 bases are TGTGCCAGCTCACCACAGACAGGGTGGGGAGATACGCAGTATTTT. Combining the CDR3 with reference TRBV18 and TRBJ2-3 gives the whole variable domain NAGVMQNPRHLVRRRGQEARLRCSPMKGHSHVYWYRQLPEEGLKFMVYLQKENIIDESGMPKERFSAEFPKEGPSILRIQQVVRGDSAAYFCASSPQTGWGDTQYFGPGTRLTVL.

The V and J genes are TRBV15 and TRBJ2-6; 8 bases are a match to TRBD1. V was clipped by 6 bases and J by 3 bases; unmatched bases: 7. Germline V lookup: CDR1 LNHNV, CDR2 YYDKDF (reference sequence). This CDR3 is built from 16 residues. CDR3 sequence reads: CATRDRVRFGANVLTF. The CDR3 bases are TGTGCCACCAGGGACAGGGTTAGGTTTGGGGCCAACGTCCTGACTTTC.